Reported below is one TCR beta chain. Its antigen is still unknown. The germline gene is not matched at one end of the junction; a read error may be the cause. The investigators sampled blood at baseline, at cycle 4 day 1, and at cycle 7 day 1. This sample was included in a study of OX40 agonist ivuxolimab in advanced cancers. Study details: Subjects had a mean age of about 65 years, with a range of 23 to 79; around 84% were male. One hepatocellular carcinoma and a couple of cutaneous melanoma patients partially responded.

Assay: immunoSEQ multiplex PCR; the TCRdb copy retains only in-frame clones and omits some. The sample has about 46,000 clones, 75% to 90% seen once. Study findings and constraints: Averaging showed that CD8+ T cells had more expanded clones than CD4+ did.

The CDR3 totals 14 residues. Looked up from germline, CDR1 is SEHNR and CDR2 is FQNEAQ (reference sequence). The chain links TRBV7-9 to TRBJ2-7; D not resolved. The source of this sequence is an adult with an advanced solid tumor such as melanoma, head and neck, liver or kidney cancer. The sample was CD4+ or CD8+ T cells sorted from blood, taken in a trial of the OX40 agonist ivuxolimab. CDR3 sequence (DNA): TGTGCCAGCAGCTTCGATTTTGGGGTTCTTGAGCGGTACTTC. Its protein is CASSFDFGVLERYF.